This TCR beta chain was obtained from a study of blood T cell repertoires in COVID-19. Study in general: The samples span acute and convalescent COVID-19 from the United States, Italy and Spain. T cells, B-cell-depleted T cells, or PBMCs supplied cDNA or gDNA.

Under the authors' procedure: Using reference gene primer amplification, nucleated cell counts were estimated. Repertoires were generated with immunoSEQ multiplex PCR, while TCRdb's copy carries only in-frame clones and drops some. The V and J calls and the clone size are those of that table, but D and trimming were determined from the DNA. The table has 250,000 to 300,000 clones, 89% seen once. This CDR3 is built from 12 residues. Germline CDR1 is SQVTM and CDR2 is ANQGSEA. V lost 5 bases to trimming and J lost 0 bases, with 7 bases between them. Sequencing was done on a sample of peripheral blood. The chain couples TRBV29-1 to TRBJ2-5; a weak D match, TRBD1 (6 bases). This sequence originates from a woman in her thirties or forties who had recovered from COVID-19. This CDR3 is CSVYRDQETQYF. CDR3 DNA sequence: TGCAGCGTTTACAGGGACCAAGAGACCCAGTACTTC.